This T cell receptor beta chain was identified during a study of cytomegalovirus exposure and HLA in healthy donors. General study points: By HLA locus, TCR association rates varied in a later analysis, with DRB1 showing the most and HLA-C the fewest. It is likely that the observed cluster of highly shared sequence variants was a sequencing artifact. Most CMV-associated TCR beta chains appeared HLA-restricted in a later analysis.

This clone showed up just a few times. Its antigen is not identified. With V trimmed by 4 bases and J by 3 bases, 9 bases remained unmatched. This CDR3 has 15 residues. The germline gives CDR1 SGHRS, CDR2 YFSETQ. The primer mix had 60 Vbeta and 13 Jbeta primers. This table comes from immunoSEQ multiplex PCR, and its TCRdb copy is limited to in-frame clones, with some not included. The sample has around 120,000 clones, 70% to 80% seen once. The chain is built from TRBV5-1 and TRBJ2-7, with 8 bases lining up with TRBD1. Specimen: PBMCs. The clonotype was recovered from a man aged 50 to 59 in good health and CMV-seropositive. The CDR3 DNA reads TGCGCCAGCAGCCAAGGGACAGGCATCCACTACGAGCAGTACTTC. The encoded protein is CASSQGTGIHYEQYF.